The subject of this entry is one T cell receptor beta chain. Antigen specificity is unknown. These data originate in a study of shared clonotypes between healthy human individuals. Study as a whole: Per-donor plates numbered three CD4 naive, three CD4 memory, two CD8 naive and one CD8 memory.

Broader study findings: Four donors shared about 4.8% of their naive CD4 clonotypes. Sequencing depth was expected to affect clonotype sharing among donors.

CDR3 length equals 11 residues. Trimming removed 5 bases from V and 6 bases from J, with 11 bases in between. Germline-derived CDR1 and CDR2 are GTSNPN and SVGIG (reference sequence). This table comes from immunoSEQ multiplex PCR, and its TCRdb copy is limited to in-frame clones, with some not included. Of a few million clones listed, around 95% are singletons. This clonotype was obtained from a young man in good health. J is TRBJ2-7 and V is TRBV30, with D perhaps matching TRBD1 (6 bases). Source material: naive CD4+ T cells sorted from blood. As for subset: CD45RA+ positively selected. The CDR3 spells CAWAGVGEQYF. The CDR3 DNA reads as TGTGCCTGGGCAGGGGTAGGCGAGCAGTACTTC.